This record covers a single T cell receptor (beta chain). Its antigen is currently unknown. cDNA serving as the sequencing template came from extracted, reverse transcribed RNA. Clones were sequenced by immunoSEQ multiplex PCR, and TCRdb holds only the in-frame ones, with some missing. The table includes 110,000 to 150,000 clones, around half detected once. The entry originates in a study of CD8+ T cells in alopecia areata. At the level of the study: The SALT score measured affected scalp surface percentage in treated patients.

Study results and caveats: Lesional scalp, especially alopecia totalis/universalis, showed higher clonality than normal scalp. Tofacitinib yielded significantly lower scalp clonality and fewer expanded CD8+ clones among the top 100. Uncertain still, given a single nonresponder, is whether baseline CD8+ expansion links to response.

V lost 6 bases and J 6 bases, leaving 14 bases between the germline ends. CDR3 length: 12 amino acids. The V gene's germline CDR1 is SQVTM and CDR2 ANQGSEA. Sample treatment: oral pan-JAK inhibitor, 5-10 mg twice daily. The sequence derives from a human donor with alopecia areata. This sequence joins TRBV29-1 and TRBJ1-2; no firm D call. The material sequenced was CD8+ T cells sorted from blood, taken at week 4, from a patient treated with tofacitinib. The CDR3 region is CSVGEAVNGYTF. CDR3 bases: TGCAGCGTCGGCGAGGCAGTCAATGGCTACACCTTC.